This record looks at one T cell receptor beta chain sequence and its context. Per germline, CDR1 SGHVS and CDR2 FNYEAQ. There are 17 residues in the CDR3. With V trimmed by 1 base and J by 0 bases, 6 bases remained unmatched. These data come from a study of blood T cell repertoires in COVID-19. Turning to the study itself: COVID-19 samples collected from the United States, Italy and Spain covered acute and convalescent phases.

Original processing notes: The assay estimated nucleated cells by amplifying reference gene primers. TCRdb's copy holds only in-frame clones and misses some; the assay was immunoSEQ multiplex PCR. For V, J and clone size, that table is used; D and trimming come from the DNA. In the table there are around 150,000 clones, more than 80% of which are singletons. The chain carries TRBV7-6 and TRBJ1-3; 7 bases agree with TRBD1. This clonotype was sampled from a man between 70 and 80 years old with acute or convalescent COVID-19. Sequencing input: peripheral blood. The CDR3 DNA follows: TGTGCCAGCAGCTTAGAGGGGGCAGCAAGCTCTGGAAACACCATATATTTT. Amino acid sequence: CASSLEGAASSGNTIYF.